This record concerns one TCR beta chain sequence. Its antigen is currently unknown. The source of the sample is a study of T cell responses to AZD1222 COVID-19 vaccine. Study overall: Timing groups of about 4 and about 12 weeks for second doses were pooled.

Study results and limitations: Donor demographics were predominantly white British with a female majority; clonal diversity may be underestimated. CD4 TCRs covered the whole spike, strongest at regions 160-218 and 743-854. Baseline serology detected seropositivity in only five to seven AZD1222 recipients.

This CDR3 comprises 16 residues. Per the germline V gene, CDR1 is SGHRS and CDR2 is YFSETQ. V lost 2 bases and J 2 bases, leaving 16 bases between the germline ends. Sequencing used immunoSEQ multiplex PCR; TCRdb keeps in-frame clones, though not all of them. The data contain about 210,000 clones, about 92% of them seen just once; the ten biggest clones take up 1% to 1.5%. The sample consisted of peripheral blood, taken on day 0 of AZD1222 vaccination. The receptor's source is an adult in good health. The V call is TRBV5-1, the J call TRBJ2-5; D is possibly TRBD1 (6 bases). As DNA, the CDR3 is TGCGCCAGCAGCTTACACGGACAGCCTAGGCAAGAGACCCAGTACTTC. It is translated as CASSLHGQPRQETQYF. The variable domain in full, with the rest retrieved from reference TRBV5-1 and TRBJ2-5, is KAGVTQTPRYLIKTRGQQVTLSCSPISGHRSVSWYQQTPGQGLQFLFEYFSETQRNKGNFPGRFSGRQFSNSRSEMNVSTLELGDSALYLCASSLHGQPRQETQYFGPGTRLLVL.